This T cell receptor (beta chain) was captured by sequencing in a study of blood T cell repertoires in COVID-19. The wider study: Material from acute and convalescent COVID-19 was sourced from the United States, Italy and Spain. The cDNA or gDNA used as material had been derived from T cells, B-cell-depleted T cells, or PBMCs.

Original analysis: How many nucleated cells were present was estimated from reference gene primer amplification. The table came from immunoSEQ multiplex PCR; TCRdb's copy has only in-frame clones and leaves some out. The V and J calls and clone size come from that table; D and trimming were worked out from the DNA. In the table there are 120,000 to 150,000 clones, 81% of which are singletons. This clone appeared a few times. The CDR3 sequence is 12 residues long. Trimming took 6 bases from V and 2 from J, leaving 7 bases between them. The germline CDR1 and CDR2 sequences are LNHDA and SQIVND (reference sequence).

The chain recombines TRBV19 with TRBJ1-2; a possible D gene is TRBD1 (5 bases). The material sequenced was peripheral blood. This receptor was taken from a human donor with acute or convalescent COVID-19. The donor label of this sample is uncertain. CDR3: CASRKGNYGYTF. The CDR3 region has the DNA TGTGCCAGTAGGAAGGGGAACTATGGCTACACCTTC.